This T cell receptor beta chain came from a study of cytomegalovirus exposure and HLA in healthy donors. PCR was performed using 60 Vbeta and 13 Jbeta primers. Profiling relied on immunoSEQ multiplex PCR, and the TCRdb table lists in-frame clones only, not all of them. The sample contains some 110,000 clones, about 78% of which appear only once. The ends lost 3 bases at V and 6 bases at J; junction bases unmatched: 14. The CDR3 contains 20 residues. The germline V gene has CDR1 LGHNT and CDR2 FRNRAP. V and J are TRBV12-5 and TRBJ2-1; 16 bases align to TRBD2. This TCR was recovered from a man aged 30-40 years in good health and CMV-seronegative. Sequenced sample: PBMCs. CDR3 DNA sequence: TGTGCTAGTGGTTTCAACCCCGGTGGGACTAGCGGGAGGGCTCGCAATGAGCAGTTCTTC. Amino acids: CASGFNPGGTSGRARNEQFF.